The next 32 T cell receptor beta chains were all read from a single sample in a study of blood T cell repertoires in COVID-19. TCRdb's table, derived via immunoSEQ multiplex PCR, lists solely in-frame clones and lacks some. Of approximately 300,000 clones in the sample, over 75% were seen once. The sequencing sample was made of peripheral blood. These receptors originate from a woman under 40 with COVID-19, enrolled during active disease.

This chain links TRBV6-5 with TRBJ1-5; TRBD1 agrees at 7 bases. This CDR3 has 14 amino acids. Germline CDR1 and CDR2: MNHEY and SVGAGI. Trimming cost V 6 bases and J 6 bases; bases outside gene matches: 8. In nucleotides, the CDR3 is TGTGCCAGCAGCCGGGGGACAGTCTCTCAGCCCCAGCATTTT. It codes for CASSRGTVSQPQHF.

The V call is TRBV7-3, the J call TRBJ1-4; 10 bases line up with TRBD1. Per the germline V gene, CDR1 is SGHTA and CDR2 is FQGTGA. V shed 3 bases and J 5 bases; nucleotides not matched to a gene: 0. CDR3 length: 14 amino acids. In DNA form, the CDR3 reads TGTGCCAGCAGCTTGGGACAGGGGAATGAAAAACTGTTTTTT. Its translation is CASSLGQGNEKLFF. Supplemented by reference TRBV7-3 and TRBJ1-4, the full variable domain reads GAGVSQTPSNKVTEKGKYVELRCDPISGHTALYWYRQSLGQGPEFLIYFQGTGAADDSGLPNDRFFAVRPEGSVSTLKIQRTERGDSAVYLCASSLGQGNEKLFFGSGTQLSVL.

With respect to this clone: One end of the junction does not line up with germline, which may come from a read error. V usage is TRBV19 and J usage is TRBJ1-4; D gene unclear. The CDR3 has 11 amino acids. Germline V CDR1 and CDR2: LNHDA, SQIVND (reference sequence). The CDR3 DNA reads TGTGCCAGTAGTTCCCGGGATCGCCAAAGGTTT. Amino acids: CASSSRDRQRF. Combining the CDR3 with reference TRBV19 and TRBJ1-4 gives the whole variable domain DGGITQSPKYLFRKEGQNVTLSCEQNLNHDAMYWYRQDPGQGLRLIYYSQIVNDFQKGDIAEGYSVSREKKESFPLTVTSAQKNPTAFYLCASSSRDRQRFGSGTQLSVL.

This clone was seen a single time. The chain combines TRBV18 with TRBJ1-2, with a tentative D call TRBD1 (6 bases). Trimming took 3 bases from V and 7 from J, leaving 18 bases between them. In germline, CDR1 is KGHSH, CDR2 LQKENI. The CDR3 runs 15 residues. The CDR3 loop reads CASSPLGTTWGGYTF. DNA for the CDR3: TGTGCCAGCTCACCTCTCGGGACAACTTGGGGTGGCTACACCTTC.

The CDR3 here is CASKKYRGQEDTQYF. The CDR3 DNA sequence: TGTGCCAGCAAAAAATACAGGGGGCAAGAAGATACGCAGTATTTT. The V call is TRBV27, the J call TRBJ2-3; 9 bases fit TRBD1. The V gene's germline CDR1 is MNHEY and CDR2 SMNVEV (reference sequence). This CDR3 is built from 15 residues. Trimming removed 7 bases from V and 5 bases from J; junction bases left unmatched: 10.

The chain has TRBV7-3 and TRBJ2-7, with TRBD2 identical over 12 bases. Losses at the gene ends were 1 base for V and 3 bases for J; bases not matched to a gene: 1. The germline V gene encodes CDR1 SGHTA and CDR2 FQGTGA. CDR3 length equals 15 residues. CDR3 coding DNA: TGTGCCAGCAGCTTAAGGACTAGCGGGATCTACGAGCAGTACTTC. Protein sequence: CASSLRTSGIYEQYF.

The chain combines TRBV28 with TRBJ1-1; TRBD1 agrees at 12 bases. V lost 6 bases to trimming and J lost 1 base; unmatched junction nucleotides: 12. Germline-derived CDR1 and CDR2 are MDHEN and SYDVKM. This CDR3 has 18 amino acids. The CDR3 nucleotides read TGTGCCAGCAGCCGAATTGGGACAGGGGGCTCCCCGAACACTGAAGCTTTCTTT. This gives the protein CASSRIGTGGSPNTEAFF.

The genes are TRBV12-3 or TRBV12-4 and TRBJ1-2; 8 nucleotides match TRBD1. Germline trimming cut 6 bases from V and 8 bases from J; bases unmatched to any gene: 8. The CDR3 contains 13 residues. For the CDR3, the DNA is TGTGCCAGCAGCCAAGACAGGGGAAAGGGCTACACCTTC. This sequence encodes CASSQDRGKGYTF.

The rearrangement joins TRBV19 to TRBJ1-5; weak D call: TRBD1 (6 bases). The CDR3 runs 14 residues. Deletions cut 5 bases from V and 6 bases from J, with 14 bases between. The germline gives CDR1 LNHDA, CDR2 SQIVND (reference sequence). The CDR3 loop is CASSQRGQGQPQHF. The CDR3 bases are TGTGCCAGTAGTCAGCGGGGGCAGGGTCAGCCCCAGCATTTT. Drawing the rest from reference TRBV19 and TRBJ1-5, the complete variable domain is DGGITQSPKYLFRKEGQNVTLSCEQNLNHDAMYWYRQDPGQGLRLIYYSQIVNDFQKGDIAEGYSVSREKKESFPLTVTSAQKNPTAFYLCASSQRGQGQPQHFGDGTRLSIL.

This clone has just one count. The V and J genes are TRBV6-2 or TRBV6-3 and TRBJ2-7, with D tentatively TRBD1 (6 bases). CDR1 MNHEY and CDR2 SVGEGT come from the germline V gene. The CDR3 has 12 amino acids. Between the trimmed V and J ends, which lost 5 bases and 6 bases, there was a span of 11 bases. The CDR3 protein is CASSSHRAEQYF. The CDR3 DNA sequence: TGTGCCAGCAGTAGCCACAGGGCCGAGCAGTACTTC.

The table lists this clone with a count of one. This chain connects TRBV14 to TRBJ2-4, with TRBD1 matching over 9 bases. V lost 4 bases and J lost 2; bases outside the gene matches: 3. Germline CDR1 reads SGHDN; CDR2 reads FVKESK. This CDR3 has 15 amino acids. The CDR3 DNA is TGTGCCAGCAGCCGCGACAGGGGGACCAAAAACATTCAGTACTTC. This codes for CASSRDRGTKNIQYF.

Comments on this clone: Other DNA sequences within the sample encode an identical CDR3. This chain links TRBV5-1 with TRBJ1-1; 8 bases are shared with TRBD1. Germline V gene lookup returns CDR1 SGHRS and CDR2 YFSETQ. The CDR3 is made up of 14 amino acids. The trim removed 4 bases at V and 1 base at J, leaving 3 bases unmatched. The CDR3 protein is CASSPGTGNTEAFF. CDR3 bases: TGCGCCAGCAGCCCCGGGACAGGGAACACTGAAGCTTTCTTT.

The chain recombines TRBV9 with TRBJ2-1; TRBD2 matches at 11 bases. Germline CDR1 reads SGDLS; CDR2 reads YYNGEE. Losses at the gene ends were 3 bases for V and 10 bases for J; bases not matched to a gene: 9. This CDR3 spans 15 amino acids. CDR3: CASSAPGTSGREQFF. CDR3 coding DNA: TGTGCCAGCAGCGCACCCGGGACTAGCGGAAGAGAGCAGTTCTTC.

The chain combines TRBV28 with TRBJ2-3; D ambiguous. V lost 6 bases and J lost 0, with 13 bases in between. Germline V gene lookup returns CDR1 MDHEN and CDR2 SYDVKM. There are 15 residues in the CDR3. This CDR3 is CASSPHRLSTDTQYF. CDR3 coding DNA: TGTGCCAGCAGCCCCCACCGACTTAGCACAGATACGCAGTATTTT.

The rearrangement joins TRBV6-5 to TRBJ1-5, with 7 nucleotides matching TRBD1. The CDR3 contains 14 residues. V lost 6 bases, J lost 3 bases, and 5 bases stayed unmatched. CDR1 is MNHEY and CDR2 is SVGAGI in the germline V gene. The CDR3 DNA sequence: TGTGCCAGCAGCCGGACAGGTTCCAATCAGCCCCAGCATTTT. Translated, it gives CASSRTGSNQPQHF.

The chain is built from TRBV5-1 and TRBJ1-2; 8 bases map to TRBD1. This CDR3 has 16 amino acids. The germline V gene has CDR1 SGHRS and CDR2 YFSETQ. Losses at the gene ends were 5 bases for V and 4 bases for J; bases not matched to a gene: 13. The CDR3 loop is CASRSSKTGAVYGYTF. CDR3 DNA sequence: TGCGCCAGCAGGTCCAGCAAGACAGGGGCCGTCTATGGCTACACCTTC. The full variable domain, in which reference TRBV5-1 and TRBJ1-2 provide the parts outside the CDR3, is KAGVTQTPRYLIKTRGQQVTLSCSPISGHRSVSWYQQTPGQGLQFLFEYFSETQRNKGNFPGRFSGRQFSNSRSEMNVSTLELGDSALYLCASRSSKTGAVYGYTFGSGTRLTVV.

The chain has TRBV18 and TRBJ1-5; no clear D gene. This CDR3 spans 15 amino acids. Germline CDR1 is KGHSH and CDR2 is LQKENI. Trimming left V 2 bases short and J 3 bases short, with 11 bases between. The CDR3 region has the DNA TGTGCCAGCTCACCAGCAGGATCGGTCAATCAGCCCCAGCATTTT. This sequence encodes CASSPAGSVNQPQHF. Drawing the rest from reference TRBV18 and TRBJ1-5, the complete variable domain is NAGVMQNPRHLVRRRGQEARLRCSPMKGHSHVYWYRQLPEEGLKFMVYLQKENIIDESGMPKERFSAEFPKEGPSILRIQQVVRGDSAAYFCASSPAGSVNQPQHFGDGTRLSIL.

About this clone: Other DNA sequences of this sample code for an identical CDR3. The V call is TRBV18, the J call TRBJ1-4; perhaps TRBD1 as D (6 bases). The germline V gene encodes CDR1 KGHSH and CDR2 LQKENI. The V end was cut by 3 bases, the J end by 3 bases, with 8 bases between. The CDR3 is made up of 14 amino acids. The CDR3 DNA reads as TGTGCCAGCTCACCCACAGGGTCTAATGAAAAACTGTTTTTT. Amino acids: CASSPTGSNEKLFF.

V gene TRBV7-2 combines with J gene TRBJ1-3; D remains ambiguous. The germline V gene encodes CDR1 SGHTA and CDR2 FQGNSA. V lost 3 bases and J lost 1, with 4 bases in between. CDR3 length: 13 amino acids. This CDR3 reads CASSLASGNTIYF. In nucleotides, the CDR3 is TGTGCCAGCAGCTTGGCTTCTGGAAACACCATATATTTT. Combining the CDR3 with reference TRBV7-2 and TRBJ1-3 gives the whole variable domain GAGVSQSPSNKVTEKGKDVELRCDPISGHTALYWYRQSLGQGLEFLIYFQGNSAPDKSGLPSDRFSAERTGGSVSTLTIQRTQQEDSAVYLCASSLASGNTIYFGEGSWLTVV.

This chain links TRBV5-1 with TRBJ2-2; 9 bases line up with TRBD1. CDR3 size: 17 residues. The V gene end was trimmed by 4 bases and the J gene end by 6 bases; junction bases not matched to a gene: 13. Germline CDR1 is SGHRS and CDR2 is YFSETQ. The CDR3: CASSVNPGTGSAGELFF. In DNA form, the CDR3 reads TGCGCCAGCAGCGTGAACCCCGGGACAGGGTCAGCCGGGGAGCTGTTTTTT.

The rearrangement joins TRBV5-1 to TRBJ1-4; 7 positions agree with TRBD1. Germline CDR1 reads SGHRS; CDR2 reads YFSETQ. Trimming removed 5 bases from V and 8 bases from J; junction bases left unmatched: 9. The CDR3 is made up of 14 amino acids. CDR3 protein: CASSYTGTEEKLFF. Written as DNA, the CDR3 is TGCGCCAGCAGTTATACAGGGACAGAGGAAAAACTGTTTTTT.

V is TRBV7-8 and J is TRBJ2-7; D may be TRBD1 (5 bases). Germline V gene lookup returns CDR1 SGHVS and CDR2 FQNEAQ. The CDR3 loop spans 16 amino acids. Between the trimmed V and J ends, which lost 5 bases and 6 bases, there was a span of 23 bases. The CDR3 region is CASSPRSPQGVGEQYF. DNA of the CDR3: TGTGCCAGCAGCCCGCGGTCCCCCCAGGGTGTGGGCGAGCAGTACTTC.

This chain connects TRBV5-8 to TRBJ1-3, with D perhaps TRBD1 (6 bases). This CDR3 contains 15 residues. Deletions cut 6 bases from V and 0 bases from J, with 13 bases between. Looked up from germline, CDR1 is SGHTS and CDR2 is YDEGEE. CDR3 region: CASTPVGASGNTIYF. The CDR3 coding sequence is TGTGCCAGCACCCCGGTGGGGGCCTCTGGAAACACCATATATTTT. Variable domain in full (rest from reference TRBV5-8 and TRBJ1-3): EAGVTQSPTHLIKTRGQQATLRCSPISGHTSVYWYQQALGLGLQFLLWYDEGEERNRGNFPPRFSGRQFPNYSSELNVNALELEDSALYLCASTPVGASGNTIYFGEGSWLTVV.

The V gene is TRBV6-1, the J gene TRBJ2-3; D uncertain. CDR1 is MNHNS, CDR2 SASEGT, per germline. The V end was cut by 2 bases, the J end by 1 base, with 10 bases between. The CDR3 has 15 residues. This CDR3 is CASSEHPPGTDTQYF. The CDR3 coding sequence is TGTGCCAGCAGTGAACATCCCCCGGGCACAGATACGCAGTATTTT.

V usage is TRBV6-2 or TRBV6-3 and J usage is TRBJ2-1; 10 nucleotides match TRBD2. This CDR3 has 17 amino acids. The junction had 14 bases not matched to a gene; V was cut back by 4 bases and J by 8 bases. Germline CDR1 and CDR2: MNHEY and SVGEGT. The CDR3 here is CASSWIPGLAFLDEQFF. The DNA of the CDR3 is TGTGCCAGCAGTTGGATTCCGGGACTAGCGTTTTTAGATGAGCAGTTCTTC.

The chain uses TRBV4-1 and TRBJ1-2; D gene unclear. Trimming took off 0 bases at V and 5 bases at J, with 7 bases between the two ends. Looked up from germline, CDR1 is MGHRA and CDR2 is YSYEKL. This CDR3 contains 13 residues. As DNA, the CDR3 is TGCGCCAGCAGCCAAGAAGTCCAGTATGGCTACACCTTC. Its protein is CASSQEVQYGYTF.

This clone was counted once. The V call is TRBV30, the J call TRBJ2-1; D is perhaps TRBD2 (6 bases). The V end was cut by 0 bases, the J end by 1 base, with 10 bases between. This CDR3 comprises 15 residues. CDR1 and CDR2 from the germline V gene are GTSNPN and SVGIG (reference sequence). The CDR3 nucleotides are TGTGCCTGGAGTGTGACTAGTCGGTCCTACAATGAGCAGTTCTTC. Translating gives CAWSVTSRSYNEQFF. The variable domain in full, completed from reference TRBV30 and TRBJ2-1, reads SQTIHQWPATLVQPVGSPLSLECTVEGTSNPNLYWYRQAAGRGLQLLFYSVGIGQISSEVPQNLSASRPQDRQFILSSKKLLLSDSGFYLCAWSVTSRSYNEQFFGPGTRLTVL.

The J gene is TRBJ2-1, the V gene TRBV14; TRBD2 agrees at 8 bases. Germline V gene sequence: CDR1 SGHDN, CDR2 FVKESK. The CDR3 runs to 19 residues. The junction had 21 bases not matched to a gene; V was cut back by 8 bases and J by 3 bases. Written as DNA, the CDR3 is TGTGCCAGCGACGAGGGGTTTCTAGCAGCGGGAGTGAACTACAATGAGCAGTTCTTC. Translation: CASDEGFLAAGVNYNEQFF.

The CDR3 region is CSVSVQETQYF. The CDR3 nucleotides read TGCAGCGTTTCAGTTCAAGAGACCCAGTACTTC. The chain recombines TRBV29-1 with TRBJ2-5; D gene ambiguous. This CDR3 has 11 residues. V gave up 5 bases and J gave up 2 bases, with 6 bases separating them. CDR1 and CDR2 from the germline V gene are SQVTM and ANQGSEA.

The chain combines TRBV5-1 with TRBJ2-1, with 11 bases lining up with TRBD2. The CDR3 contains 13 residues. The V segment lost 6 bases and the J segment 9 bases; nucleotides outside the gene matches: 5. CDR1 and CDR2 (germline): SGHRS, YFSETQ. The CDR3 here is CASNGTSGSEQFF. CDR3 coding DNA: TGCGCCAGCAACGGGACTAGCGGTTCTGAGCAGTTCTTC.

The chain couples TRBV28 to TRBJ1-4, with D possibly matching TRBD1 (5 bases). V was pared by 3 bases and J by 0 bases, with 17 bases between. This CDR3 is built from 18 residues. Per germline, CDR1 MDHEN and CDR2 SYDVKM. DNA of the CDR3: TGTGCCAGCAGTTTGGGGCTGGCTCTAGGGTCAACTAATGAAAAACTGTTTTTT. Protein: CASSLGLALGSTNEKLFF.

The chain links TRBV4-1 to TRBJ2-7; 7 bases fit TRBD2. Germline-derived CDR1 and CDR2 are MGHRA and YSYEKL. V shed 4 bases and J 2 bases; nucleotides not matched to a gene: 11. CDR3 length: 16 residues. CDR3 residues: CASSPRESGGAYEQYF. In nucleotides, the CDR3 is TGCGCCAGCAGCCCCAGGGAATCGGGGGGAGCCTACGAGCAGTACTTC.